The T cell receptor (beta chain) described here comes from a study of T cell responses to AZD1222 COVID-19 vaccine. General observations from the study: Vaccine-associated CD4 TCRs ranged over spike, dominating at 160-218 and 743-854.

Details on this clone: Its specificity is unknown.

Clones were read by immunoSEQ multiplex PCR, and TCRdb kept only the in-frame ones, dropping some. The table has under 200,000 clones, 90% to 95% seen once; the top ten hold approximately 2%. V was cut by 0 bases and J by 6 bases, with 15 bases left in between. This CDR3 comprises 15 residues. Per the germline V gene, CDR1 is SGHNT and CDR2 is YYREEE (reference sequence). This sequence joins TRBV5-4 and TRBJ1-2, with D unclear. The sample here was peripheral blood, taken on day 0 of AZD1222 vaccination. This clonotype was obtained from an adult in good health. As DNA, the CDR3 is TGTGCCAGCAGCTTGGCCAAATTTGCGGGCCATGGCTACACCTTC. Its translation: CASSLAKFAGHGYTF.